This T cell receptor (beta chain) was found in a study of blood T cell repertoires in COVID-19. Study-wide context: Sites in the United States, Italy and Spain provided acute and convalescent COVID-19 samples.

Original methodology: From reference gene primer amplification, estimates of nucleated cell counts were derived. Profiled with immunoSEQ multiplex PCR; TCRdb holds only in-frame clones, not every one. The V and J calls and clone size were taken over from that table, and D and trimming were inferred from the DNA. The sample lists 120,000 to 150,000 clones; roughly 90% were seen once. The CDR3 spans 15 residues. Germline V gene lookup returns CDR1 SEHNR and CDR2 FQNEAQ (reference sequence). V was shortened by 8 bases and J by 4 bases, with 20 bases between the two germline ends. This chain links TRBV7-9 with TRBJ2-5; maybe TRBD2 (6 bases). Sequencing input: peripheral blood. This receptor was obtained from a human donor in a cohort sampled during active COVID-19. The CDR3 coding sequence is TGTGCCAGCCACTCCACCCGGGGGAGTCGAGAGACCCAGTACTTC. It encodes CASHSTRGSRETQYF.